This TCR beta chain was captured by sequencing in a study of T cells after yellow fever vaccination (dated by TCRdb to about 2019). Looking at the study overall: The SMART-Seq v4 Ultra Low Input RNA kit was used to prepare libraries from fractions with low cell numbers. To follow T-cell clones before and after both primary and booster YFV17D yellow fever vaccination, bulk TCR alpha and beta repertoires underwent longitudinal sequencing. Two healthy male donors, one aged 18 to 30 and one aged 30 to 40 years, were included in the cohort. Blood samples were taken at several timepoints before and after primary and secondary immunization, and bulk PBMC replicates and cell subsets were isolated.

As for this clonotype: It lacks a known antigen. Qualities for individual bases were not recorded, and no much larger clone is one base off.

Per the germline V gene, MGHRA is the CDR1 and YSYEKL is the CDR2. The CDR3, from cysteine to phenylalanine, totals 15 residues. The DNA shown is the 45-base CDR3, in frame from base 1. V is pared back by 5 bases and J by 2 bases, with 13 bases lying between the germline termini. Reading the label with the study, this specimen's treatment or condition is: live attenuated yellow fever vaccine strain. PBMCs were isolated from peripheral blood using a standard Ficoll-Paque protocol. Dynabeads CD4 and CD8 positive selection kits were used to isolate CD4 and CD8 T-cell fractions. TriZol was used to extract RNA from bulk PBMCs, from CD4 and CD8 fractions, and from dextramer-positive and dextramer-negative fractions. Sequencing was performed on an Illumina NovaSeq 6000. TCR cDNA was synthesized by 5'RACE template switching, which introduced a universal primer site and unique molecular identifiers. cDNA synthesis was primed from both the TCR alpha and TCR beta constant segments. Library amplification involved two PCR steps, and the second step added sample barcodes and sequencing adapters. Libraries were sequenced on Illumina HiSeq 2500 (2x100 bp) or NovaSeq (2x150 bp). The source study handled its data this way. MIGEC handled demultiplexing of reads and collapsing into UMI consensus sequences, while MiXCR performed V(D)J alignment. Vaccine-responding clonotypes were identified with edgeR using replicate PBMC samples, with FDR below 0.01 and a log2 fold change above 5 up to day 15 being required. Each bulk clonotype was labeled CD4 or CD8 based on which sequenced repertoire, CD4 or CD8, contained the clonotype at higher abundance. The public reads were run again by TCRdb, first through fastp at Q25 and then through MiXCR, and only productive beta chains were kept. Under each unique CDR3 protein, matching rows form one entry showing the most common genes and DNA. These V and J calls are TCRdb output, not the study's own analysis. The sample table records 95,000 to 150,000 distinct CDR3 sequences; roughly 15% of these occur just once. The top ten constitute roughly 43% of the sample.

Here is what the overall study found, with its caveats: After the booster, most clones that had expanded after primary vaccination were detected again (around 96% of CD4 and 88% of CD8), suggesting broad maintenance of memory. Only two donors were included in the study, so the extent to which the findings can be generalized is limited. A small share of clonotypes was detected in both CD4 and CD8 compartments, with the overlap likely arising from convergent recombination. The secondary T-cell response was found to be weaker but faster than the primary response, with a peak reached on day 5 rather than on day 15. Computational filtering was needed because FACS-sorted repertoires could contain abundant contaminating clonotypes from the bulk population.

The chain couples TRBV4-1 to TRBJ1-3, with a tentative D gene TRBD1 over 6 matching bases. The TCR comes from a man younger than 30 who received the YFV17D yellow fever vaccine. This material consisted of CD8+ T cells sorted from PBMCs, taken 5 days after the yellow fever booster vaccination. CDR3 reads: CASSDNRVPGNTIYF. The nucleotides are TGCGCCAGCAGCGATAACAGGGTACCTGGAAACACCATATATTTT.